The T cell receptor (beta chain) under discussion was sequenced for a study of blood T cells in healthy people across ages. Background on the study: About one barcoded beta molecule per two T cells was captured by template switching.

General study results and limits: There was a strong correlation between TCR beta diversity and naive T cell percentage. Possibly confounding the expanded clonotype changes was the fact that donor CMV status was unknown.

Donation came from healthy Caucasian individuals in Russia who were aged roughly 6 to 95. This clonotype has only a few counts. Its antigen remains unknown. The CDR3 extends over 16 amino acids. Trimming took off 0 bases at V and 0 bases at J, with 12 bases between the two ends. Germline values: CDR1 LNHNV, CDR2 YYDKDF (reference sequence). A second about 6 to 12 cycle PCR used barcoded and J-beta primers. TCRdb reprocessed the 5' RACE reads with MiXCR, giving one entry per CDR3 protein. The data contain approximately 800,000 distinct CDR3 sequences, 45% to 70% of them singletons. This chain joins TRBV15 and TRBJ2-7, with D perhaps TRBD1 (5 bases). What was sequenced was blood. The receptor's source is a man aged 35 to 55 in good health. This chain's CDR3 is CATSRDGDSSSYEQYF. The DNA of the CDR3 is TGTGCCACCAGCAGAGATGGAGACAGTAGCTCCTACGAGCAGTACTTC.